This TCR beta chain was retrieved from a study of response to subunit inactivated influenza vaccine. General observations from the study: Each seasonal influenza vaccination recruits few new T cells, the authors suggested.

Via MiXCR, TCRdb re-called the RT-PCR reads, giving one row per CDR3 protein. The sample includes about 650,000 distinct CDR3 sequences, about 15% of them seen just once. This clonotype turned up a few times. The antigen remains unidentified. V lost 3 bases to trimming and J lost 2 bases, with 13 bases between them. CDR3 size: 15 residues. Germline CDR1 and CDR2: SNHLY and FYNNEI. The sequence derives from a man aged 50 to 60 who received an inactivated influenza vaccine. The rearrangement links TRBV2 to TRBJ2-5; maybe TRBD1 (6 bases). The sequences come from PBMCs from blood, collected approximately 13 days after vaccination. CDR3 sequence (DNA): TGTGCCAGCAGTGATGGGCTGGGGGCTCAAGAGACCCAGTACTTC. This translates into CASSDGLGAQETQYF.